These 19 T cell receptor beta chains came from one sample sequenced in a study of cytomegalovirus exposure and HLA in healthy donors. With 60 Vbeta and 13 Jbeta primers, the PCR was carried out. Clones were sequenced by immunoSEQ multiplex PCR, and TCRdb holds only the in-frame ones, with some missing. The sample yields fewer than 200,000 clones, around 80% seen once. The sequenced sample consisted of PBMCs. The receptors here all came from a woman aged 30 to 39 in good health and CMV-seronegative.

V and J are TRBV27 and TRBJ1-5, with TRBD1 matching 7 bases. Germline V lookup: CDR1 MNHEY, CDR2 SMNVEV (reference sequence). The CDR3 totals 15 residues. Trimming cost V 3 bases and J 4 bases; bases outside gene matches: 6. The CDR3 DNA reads TGTGCCAGCAGTTTCCAGGGACAGACGAATCAGCCCCAGCATTTT. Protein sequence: CASSFQGQTNQPQHF.

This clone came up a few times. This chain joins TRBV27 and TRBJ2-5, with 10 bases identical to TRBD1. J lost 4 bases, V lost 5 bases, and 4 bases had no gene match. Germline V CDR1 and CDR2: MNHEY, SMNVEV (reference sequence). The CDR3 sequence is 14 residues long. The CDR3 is CASSKRQGAETQYF. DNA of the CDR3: TGTGCCAGCAGTAAACGACAGGGGGCAGAGACCCAGTACTTC.

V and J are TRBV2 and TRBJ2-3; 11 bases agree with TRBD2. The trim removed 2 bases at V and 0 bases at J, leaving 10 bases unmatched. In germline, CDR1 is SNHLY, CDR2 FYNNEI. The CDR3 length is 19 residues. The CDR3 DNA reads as TGTGCCAGCAGTGAATGGGGGACTAGCGGAGTTACTAGCACAGATACGCAGTATTTT. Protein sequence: CASSEWGTSGVTSTDTQYF.

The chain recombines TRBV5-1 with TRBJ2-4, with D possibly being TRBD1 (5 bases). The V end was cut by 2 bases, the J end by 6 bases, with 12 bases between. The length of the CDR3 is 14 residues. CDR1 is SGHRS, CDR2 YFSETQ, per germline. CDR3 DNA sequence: TGCGCCAGCAGCTTTTGGCAGGGTGGAAACATTCAGTACTTC. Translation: CASSFWQGGNIQYF.

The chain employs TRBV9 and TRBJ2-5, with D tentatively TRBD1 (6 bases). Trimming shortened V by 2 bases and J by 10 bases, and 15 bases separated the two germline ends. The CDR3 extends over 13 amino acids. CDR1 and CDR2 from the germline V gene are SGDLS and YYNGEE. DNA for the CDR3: TGTGCCAGCAGCGTGGGCCCCGAGGGGGACCAGTACTTC. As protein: CASSVGPEGDQYF.

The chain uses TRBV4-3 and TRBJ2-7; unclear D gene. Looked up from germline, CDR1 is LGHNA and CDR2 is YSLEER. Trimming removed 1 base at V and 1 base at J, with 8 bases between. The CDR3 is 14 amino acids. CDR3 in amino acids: CASSQGPGSYEQYF. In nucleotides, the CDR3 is TGCGCCAGCAGCCAAGGACCCGGGTCCTACGAGCAGTACTTC.

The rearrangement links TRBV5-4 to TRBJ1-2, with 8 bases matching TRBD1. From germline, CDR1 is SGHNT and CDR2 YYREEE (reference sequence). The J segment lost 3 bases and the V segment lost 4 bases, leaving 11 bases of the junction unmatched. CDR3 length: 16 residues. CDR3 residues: CASSIGQGGPHYGYTF. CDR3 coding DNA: TGTGCCAGCAGCATTGGACAGGGAGGTCCGCACTATGGCTACACCTTC.

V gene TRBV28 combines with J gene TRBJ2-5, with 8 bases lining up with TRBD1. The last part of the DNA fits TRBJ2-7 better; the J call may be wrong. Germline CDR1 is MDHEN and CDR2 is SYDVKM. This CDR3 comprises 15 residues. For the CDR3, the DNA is TGTGCCAGCAGTTCCCCCGGACAGGGTGCTGGCGAGCAGTACTTC. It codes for CASSSPGQGAGEQYF.

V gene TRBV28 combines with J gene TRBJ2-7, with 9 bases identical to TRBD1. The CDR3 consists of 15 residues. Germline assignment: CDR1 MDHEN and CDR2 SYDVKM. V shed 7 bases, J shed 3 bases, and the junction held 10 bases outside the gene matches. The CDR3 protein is CASTRTRGQGYEQYF. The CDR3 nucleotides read TGTGCCAGCACCCGAACCCGGGGACAGGGCTACGAGCAGTACTTC.

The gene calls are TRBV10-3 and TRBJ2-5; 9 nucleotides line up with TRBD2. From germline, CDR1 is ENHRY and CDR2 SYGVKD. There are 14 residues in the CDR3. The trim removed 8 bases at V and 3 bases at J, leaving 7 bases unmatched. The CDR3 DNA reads TGTGCCATCGGGCGGGGGGGTGGAGAAGAGACCCAGTACTTC. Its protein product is CAIGRGGGEETQYF.

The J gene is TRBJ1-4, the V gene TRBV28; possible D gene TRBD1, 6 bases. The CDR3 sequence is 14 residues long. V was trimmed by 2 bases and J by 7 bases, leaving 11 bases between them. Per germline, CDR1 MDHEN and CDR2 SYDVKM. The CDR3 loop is CASSLGQGSEKLFF. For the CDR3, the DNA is TGTGCCAGCAGTTTAGGGCAGGGGAGTGAAAAACTGTTTTTT.

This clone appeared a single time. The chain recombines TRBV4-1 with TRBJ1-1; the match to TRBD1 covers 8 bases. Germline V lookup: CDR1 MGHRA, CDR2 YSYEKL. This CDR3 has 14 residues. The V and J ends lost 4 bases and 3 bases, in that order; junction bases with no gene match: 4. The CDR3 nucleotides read TGCGCCAGCAGCCCCACGACAGGGGACACTGAAGCTTTCTTT. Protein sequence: CASSPTTGDTEAFF.

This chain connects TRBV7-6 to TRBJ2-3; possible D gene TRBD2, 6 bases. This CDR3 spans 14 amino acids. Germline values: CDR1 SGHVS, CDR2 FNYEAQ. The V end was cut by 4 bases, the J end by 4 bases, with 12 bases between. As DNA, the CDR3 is TGTGCCAGCAGCTCCTCGTGGGGGGCAGATACGCAGTATTTT. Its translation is CASSSSWGADTQYF.

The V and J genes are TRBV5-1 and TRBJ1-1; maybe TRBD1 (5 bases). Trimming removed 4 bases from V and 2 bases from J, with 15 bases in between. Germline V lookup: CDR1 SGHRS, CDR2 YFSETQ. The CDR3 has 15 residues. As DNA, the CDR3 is TGCGCCAGCAGCCCGGGGGATACAGAAAACACTGAAGCTTTCTTT. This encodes CASSPGDTENTEAFF.

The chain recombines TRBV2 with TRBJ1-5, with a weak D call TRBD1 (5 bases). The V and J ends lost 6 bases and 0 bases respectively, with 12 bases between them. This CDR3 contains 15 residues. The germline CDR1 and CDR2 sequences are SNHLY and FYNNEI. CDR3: CASSDSGASNQPQHF. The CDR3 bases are TGTGCCAGCAGCGATAGTGGGGCTAGCAATCAGCCCCAGCATTTT.

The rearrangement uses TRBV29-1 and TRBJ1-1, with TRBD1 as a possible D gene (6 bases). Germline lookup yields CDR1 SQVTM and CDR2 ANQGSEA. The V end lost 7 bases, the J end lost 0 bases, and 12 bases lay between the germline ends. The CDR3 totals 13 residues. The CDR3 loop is CSATTGLNTEAFF. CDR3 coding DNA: TGCAGCGCAACGACAGGCCTGAACACTGAAGCTTTCTTT.

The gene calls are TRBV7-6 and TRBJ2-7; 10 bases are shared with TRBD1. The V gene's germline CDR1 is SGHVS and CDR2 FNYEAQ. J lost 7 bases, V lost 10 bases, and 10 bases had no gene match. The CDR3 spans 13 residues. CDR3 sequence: CATKRQGAGEQYF. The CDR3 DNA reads TGTGCCACGAAAAGACAGGGGGCAGGGGAGCAGTACTTC.

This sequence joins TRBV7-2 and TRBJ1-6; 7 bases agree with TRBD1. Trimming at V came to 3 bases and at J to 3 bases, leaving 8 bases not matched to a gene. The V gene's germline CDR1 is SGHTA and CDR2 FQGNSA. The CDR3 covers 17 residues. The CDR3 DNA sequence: TGTGCCAGCAGCTTCGGACAGGACAACATCTATAATTCACCCCTCCACTTT. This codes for CASSFGQDNIYNSPLHF.

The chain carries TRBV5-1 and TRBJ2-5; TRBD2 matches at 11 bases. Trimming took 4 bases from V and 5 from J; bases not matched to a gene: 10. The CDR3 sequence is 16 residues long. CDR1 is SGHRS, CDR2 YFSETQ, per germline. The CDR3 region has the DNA TGCGCCAGCAGCCACAGTAGCGGGGGGGCCGGCGAGACCCAGTACTTC. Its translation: CASSHSSGGAGETQYF.